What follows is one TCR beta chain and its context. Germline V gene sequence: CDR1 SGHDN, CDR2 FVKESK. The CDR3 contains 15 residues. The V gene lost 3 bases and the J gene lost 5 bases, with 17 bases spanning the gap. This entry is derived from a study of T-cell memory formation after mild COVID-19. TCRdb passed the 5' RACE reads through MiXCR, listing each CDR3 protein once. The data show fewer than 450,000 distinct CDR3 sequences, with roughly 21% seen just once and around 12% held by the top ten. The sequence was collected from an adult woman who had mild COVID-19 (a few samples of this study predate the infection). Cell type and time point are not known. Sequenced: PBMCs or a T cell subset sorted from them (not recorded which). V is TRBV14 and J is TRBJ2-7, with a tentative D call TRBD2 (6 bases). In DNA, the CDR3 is TGTGCCAGCAGCCACCTCCCCGGGAGCGGCGACGAGCAGTACTTC. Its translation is CASSHLPGSGDEQYF.